This entry lists 28 T cell receptor beta chains sequenced from one sample in a study of cytotoxic CD8 clonotypes in ibrutinib-treated CLL. Using immunoSEQ multiplex PCR, the repertoire was profiled, and TCRdb retains in-frame clones only, with some absent. The sample has about 310,000 clones; about 77% are singletons. The source material was PBMCs, sampled before ibrutinib treatment. Receptors were obtained from a human donor with chronic lymphocytic leukemia.

The J gene is TRBJ2-3, the V gene TRBV7-7; 8 nucleotides match TRBD2. This CDR3 is built from 16 residues. J gave up 2 bases and V 5 bases, and 9 bases lay outside the gene matches. Germline V gene lookup returns CDR1 SSHAT and CDR2 FNYEAQ (reference sequence). CDR3 bases: TGTGCCAGCAGCCGCGGACTAGCAAACCTCACAGATACGCAGTATTTT. This encodes CASSRGLANLTDTQYF.

This chain joins TRBV10-3 and TRBJ1-5; the D gene is possibly TRBD1 (6 bases). The CDR3 runs to 15 residues. V lost 1 base and J 7 bases, leaving 14 bases between the germline ends. CDR1 ENHRY and CDR2 SYGVKD come from the germline V gene. CDR3 protein: CAISEYQGREQPQHF. CDR3 DNA: TGTGCCATCAGTGAGTACCAGGGGCGGGAACAGCCCCAGCATTTT.

V gene TRBV30 combines with J gene TRBJ1-2; TRBD1 might be the D (5 bases). CDR1 is GTSNPN, CDR2 SVGIG, per germline (reference sequence). CDR3 length: 14 residues. Trimming pared 1 base from V and 5 bases from J, leaving 14 bases between. The chain's CDR3 is CAWSGAGLRYGYTF. CDR3 coding DNA: TGTGCCTGGAGTGGGGCAGGGCTCCGATATGGCTACACCTTC.

This clone came up many times. The germline gene is not matched at one end of the junction; a read error may be the cause. The chain combines TRBV20-1 with TRBJ2-1; D gene ambiguous. The CDR3 has 8 amino acids. The V gene's germline CDR1 is DFQATT and CDR2 SNEGSKA (reference sequence). The CDR3 bases are TGCAGTGCTAGAACCCACCTCTTC. The encoded protein is CSARTHLF.

The J gene is TRBJ2-7, the V gene TRBV4-1, with D tentatively TRBD1 or TRBD2 (5 bases each). V lost 0 bases to trimming and J lost 2 bases, with 17 bases between them. The CDR3 is made up of 17 amino acids. Germline V gives CDR1 MGHRA, CDR2 YSYEKL. The CDR3 DNA reads as TGCGCCAGCAGCCAAGAGAGAGTCCGGGGCGGTACCTACGAGCAGTACTTC. Translation gives CASSQERVRGGTYEQYF.

In nucleotides, the CDR3 is TGTGCCAGCAGTTTATTTACGGACAGGGTTGGCTACACCTTC. It codes for CASSLFTDRVGYTF. The chain links TRBV28 to TRBJ1-2; TRBD1 aligns across 8 bases. Germline V lookup: CDR1 MDHEN, CDR2 SYDVKM. The ends lost 1 base at V and 7 bases at J; junction bases unmatched: 5. The CDR3 runs to 14 residues.

The rearrangement links TRBV25-1 to TRBJ1-2; D gene ambiguous. Trimming took 2 bases from V and 4 from J, leaving 11 bases between them. This CDR3 is built from 14 residues. Germline V gene data show CDR1 as MGHDK and CDR2 as SYGVNS. The CDR3 sequence: CASSEIRQAYGYTF. In DNA, the CDR3 is TGTGCCAGCAGTGAAATCAGGCAGGCCTATGGCTACACCTTC.

The chain carries TRBV5-6 and TRBJ2-3; 7 bases align to TRBD2. The CDR3 consists of 16 residues. J gave up 1 base and V 1 base, and 6 bases lay outside the gene matches. Germline-derived CDR1 and CDR2 are SGHDT and YYEEEE. CDR3 in DNA: TGTGCCAGCAGCTTGATGGCGGGAGCCCGCACAGATACGCAGTATTTT. It encodes CASSLMAGARTDTQYF.

The V gene is TRBV6-5, the J gene TRBJ2-7; 7 bases agree with TRBD1. V dropped 5 bases and J dropped 4; count of bases not matched to a gene: 5. The CDR3 has 13 residues. The germline CDR1 and CDR2 sequences are MNHEY and SVGAGI. The CDR3 loop is CASSPDRAYEQYF. The CDR3 bases are TGTGCCAGCAGTCCCGACAGGGCATACGAGCAGTACTTC.

This clone was counted a single time. CDR3 in DNA: TGTGCCAGCAGCCTGACAGGAAACACAGATACGCAGTATTTT. The encoded protein is CASSLTGNTDTQYF. The chain links TRBV27 to TRBJ2-3; a weak D match, TRBD1 (6 bases). V was cut by 6 bases and J by 2 bases, with 12 bases left in between. Germline CDR1 reads MNHEY; CDR2 reads SMNVEV (reference sequence). The CDR3 totals 14 residues.

The V call is TRBV7-2, the J call TRBJ2-3, with D possibly TRBD2 on 5 matching bases. Germline-derived CDR1 and CDR2 are SGHTA and FQGNSA. The CDR3 consists of 13 residues. Trimming stripped 0 bases from V and 6 bases from J, with 7 bases between. This CDR3 is CASSLASGDTQYF. CDR3 DNA sequence: TGTGCCAGCAGCTTAGCGTCGGGGGATACGCAGTATTTT.

This chain uses TRBV6-5 with TRBJ2-6, with D hard to call. This CDR3 comprises 14 residues. The V end lost 10 bases, the J end lost 0 bases, and 10 bases lay between the germline ends. The V gene's germline CDR1 is MNHEY and CDR2 SVGAGI. The CDR3 sequence: CATGRVSGANVLTF. Here the CDR3 DNA reads TGTGCCACTGGACGAGTCTCTGGGGCCAACGTCCTGACTTTC.

This chain links TRBV30 with TRBJ2-1, with 11 bases identical to TRBD2. The CDR3 is 13 amino acids. CDR1 GTSNPN and CDR2 SVGIG come from the germline V gene (reference sequence). Trimming removed 7 bases from V and 5 bases from J; junction bases left unmatched: 4. CDR3 protein: CAYSGLADNEQFF. The CDR3 bases are TGTGCCTACTCGGGACTAGCGGACAATGAGCAGTTCTTC.

The chain combines TRBV11-3 with TRBJ2-1; 7 bases are a match to TRBD2. CDR1 is SGHNT, CDR2 YENEEA, per germline. The junction had 9 bases not matched to a gene; V was cut back by 1 base and J by 9 bases. The CDR3 spans 15 residues. DNA for the CDR3: TGTGCCAGCAGCTTAGTGCCCACTAGCGTTGGTGAGCAGTTCTTC. Translation: CASSLVPTSVGEQFF.

The rearrangement links TRBV9 to TRBJ2-7; TRBD1 agrees at 7 bases. This CDR3 is 11 amino acids long. V lost 4 bases, J lost 9 bases, and 4 bases stayed unmatched. Germline V gene lookup returns CDR1 SGDLS and CDR2 YYNGEE. The CDR3 coding sequence is TGTGCCAGCAGCCGGGGACAGTGGCAGTACTTC. Translation gives CASSRGQWQYF.

The chain uses TRBV7-8 and TRBJ1-1, with 11 bases that match TRBD1. With V trimmed by 2 bases and J by 3 bases, 5 bases remained unmatched. CDR3 size: 16 residues. CDR1 and CDR2 (germline): SGHVS, FQNEAQ. The CDR3 reads CASSLKSGQGDTEAFF. The DNA of the CDR3 is TGTGCCAGCAGCTTAAAATCGGGACAGGGGGACACTGAAGCTTTCTTT.

V usage is TRBV6-1 and J usage is TRBJ1-1; D is ambiguous. Per germline, CDR1 MNHNS and CDR2 SASEGT. The CDR3 runs 14 residues. V lost 2 bases to trimming and J lost 3 bases, with 10 bases between them. CDR3 bases: TGTGCCAGCAGTGAAAACACGGAATACACTGAAGCTTTCTTT. Protein product: CASSENTEYTEAFF.

V gene TRBV5-1 combines with J gene TRBJ2-7; a weak D match, TRBD2 (7 bases). Germline CDR1 and CDR2: SGHRS and YFSETQ. CDR3 size: 13 residues. With 2 bases removed from V and 5 bases from J, the gap between germline ends came to 11 bases. This chain's CDR3 is CASSFGRGDEQYF. For the CDR3, the DNA is TGCGCCAGCAGCTTTGGGAGGGGGGACGAGCAGTACTTC.

The chain joins TRBV2 to TRBJ1-5; D remains unclear. Germline lookup yields CDR1 SNHLY and CDR2 FYNNEI. Trimming pared 2 bases from V and 4 bases from J, leaving 9 bases between. The CDR3 extends over 14 amino acids. The DNA for the CDR3 is TGTGCCAGCAGTGAATTAACTCGGAATCAGCCCCAGCATTTT. Its translation: CASSELTRNQPQHF.

The chain is built from TRBV29-1 and TRBJ2-1; the match to TRBD2 covers 9 bases. Germline CDR1 reads SQVTM; CDR2 reads ANQGSEA. The ends lost 0 bases at V and 8 bases at J; junction bases unmatched: 11. This CDR3 comprises 16 residues. The CDR3 DNA follows: TGCAGCGTTGAAGACTCCGGCGGGAGGGCCGTCGATGAGCAGTTCTTC. Protein sequence: CSVEDSGGRAVDEQFF.

V gene TRBV4-1 combines with J gene TRBJ1-4; 7 positions agree with TRBD1. V lost 0 bases to trimming and J lost 8 bases; unmatched junction nucleotides: 9. Germline assignment: CDR1 MGHRA and CDR2 YSYEKL. The CDR3 spans 16 residues. CDR3 sequence: CASSQEKQGWSEKLFF. The CDR3 DNA sequence: TGCGCCAGCAGCCAAGAAAAACAGGGGTGGTCGGAAAAACTGTTTTTT.

This clone was recorded once. V and J are TRBV12-5 and TRBJ2-1; 10 nucleotides align to TRBD2. Unmatched junction bases numbered 7, after V lost 6 bases and J lost 5 bases. CDR3 length: 15 amino acids. Germline loops: CDR1 LGHNT, CDR2 FRNRAP. The CDR3 loop is CASGPGLALHNEQFF. CDR3 nucleotides: TGTGCTAGTGGCCCGGGACTAGCGCTCCACAATGAGCAGTTCTTC.

The rearrangement joins TRBV6-6 to TRBJ2-7, with 7 positions matching TRBD1. Losses at the gene ends were 6 bases for V and 3 bases for J; bases not matched to a gene: 5. The CDR3 consists of 13 residues. The germline CDR1 and CDR2 sequences are MNHNY and SVGAGI (reference sequence). CDR3 amino acids: CASRGDSYYEQYF. CDR3 bases: TGTGCCAGCAGGGGGGACAGTTACTACGAGCAGTACTTC.

The J gene is TRBJ2-2, the V gene TRBV27; D remains unclear. V was clipped by 3 bases and J by 7 bases, with 3 bases between them. The germline V gene encodes CDR1 MNHEY and CDR2 SMNVEV (reference sequence). The CDR3 extends over 11 amino acids. The CDR3 region is CASSFYGELFF. The CDR3 region has the DNA TGTGCCAGCAGTTTTTACGGGGAGCTGTTTTTT.

This chain connects TRBV7-2 to TRBJ2-7, with D unclear. CDR1 is SGHTA and CDR2 is FQGNSA in the germline V gene. The CDR3 spans 13 residues. Trimming took off 1 base at V and 5 bases at J, with 9 bases between the two ends. DNA of the CDR3: TGTGCCAGCAGCTTAGTCATGAGACACGAGCAGTACTTC. This sequence encodes CASSLVMRHEQYF.

This chain links TRBV28 with TRBJ2-5; D possibly corresponds to TRBD1 (5 bases). Per germline, CDR1 MDHEN and CDR2 SYDVKM. The V and J ends lost 3 bases and 4 bases respectively, with 12 bases between them. The CDR3 spans 14 residues. The CDR3 reads CASSFGRAGETQYF. The CDR3 DNA reads TGTGCCAGCAGTTTTGGCAGGGCCGGAGAGACCCAGTACTTC.

This clone was recorded only once. The chain is built from TRBV5-4 and TRBJ1-1; no definite D call. The CDR3 sequence is 12 residues long. Germline V gives CDR1 SGHNT, CDR2 YYREEE (reference sequence). V was pared by 6 bases and J by 5 bases, with 11 bases between. CDR3 sequence (DNA): TGTGCCAGCACCCTCCCGGGTACTGAAGCTTTCTTT. This translates into CASTLPGTEAFF.

Notes on this clone: A junction boundary mismatches the germline segment, possibly from a read error. The V gene is TRBV27, the J gene TRBJ2-7; a possible D gene is TRBD2 (6 bases). CDR3 length: 12 residues. CDR1 and CDR2 (germline): MNHEY, SMNVEV (reference sequence). The CDR3 spells CASSTSGTGCIF. The CDR3 nucleotides read TGTGCCAGCAGTACCTCCGGGACTGGGTGTATCTTC.